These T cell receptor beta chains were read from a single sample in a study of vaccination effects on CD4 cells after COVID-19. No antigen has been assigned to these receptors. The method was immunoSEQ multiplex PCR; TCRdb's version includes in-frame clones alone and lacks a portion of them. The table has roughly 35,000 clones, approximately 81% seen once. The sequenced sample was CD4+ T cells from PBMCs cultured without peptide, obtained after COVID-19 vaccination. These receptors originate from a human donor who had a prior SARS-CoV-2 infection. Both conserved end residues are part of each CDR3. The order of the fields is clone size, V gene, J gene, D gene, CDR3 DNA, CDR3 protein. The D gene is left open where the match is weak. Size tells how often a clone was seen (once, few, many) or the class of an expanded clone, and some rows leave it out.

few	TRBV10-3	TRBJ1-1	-	TGTGCCATCAGTGTAGGTGCTGAGAACACTGAAGCTTTCTTT	CAISVGAENTEAFF
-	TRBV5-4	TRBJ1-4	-	TGTGCCAGCAGCTTGGGGGCAGGGACTAATGAAAAACTGTTTTTT	CASSLGAGTNEKLFF
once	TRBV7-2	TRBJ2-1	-	TGTGCCAGCAGCTTCACCGGGACTTACAATGAGCAGTTCTTC	CASSFTGTYNEQFF
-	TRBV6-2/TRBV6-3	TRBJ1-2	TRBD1	TGTGCCAGCAGTTCGAGGACAGGGGGGCCGGCCTATGGCTACACCTTC	CASSSRTGGPAYGYTF
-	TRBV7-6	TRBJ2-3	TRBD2	TGTGCCAGCAGCTATAGCGGGACGACCACAGATACGCAGTATTTT	CASSYSGTTTDTQYF
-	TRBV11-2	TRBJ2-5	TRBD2	TGTGCCAGCAGCTTAGATCCGGGGGGGACCCAGTACTTC	CASSLDPGGTQYF
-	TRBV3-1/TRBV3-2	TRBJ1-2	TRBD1	TGTGCCAGCACCAAGGACAGGGGGACCTATGGCTACACCTTC	CASTKDRGTYGYTF
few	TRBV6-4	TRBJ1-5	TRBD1	TGTGCCACCGCGACAGGGGTCAATCAGCCCCAGCATTTT	CATATGVNQPQHF
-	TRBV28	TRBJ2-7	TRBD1	TGTGCCAGCAGCTTCGGGACAGGCACCTACGAGCAGTACTTC	CASSFGTGTYEQYF
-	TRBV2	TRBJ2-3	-	TGTGCCAGCGCCTGGGACAGCACAGATACGCAGTATTTT	CASAWDSTDTQYF
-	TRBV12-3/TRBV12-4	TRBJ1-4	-	TGTGCCAGCAGTAACCGGGCCATAGAAAAACTGTTTTTT	CASSNRAIEKLFF
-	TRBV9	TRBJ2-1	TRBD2	TGTGCCAGCAGCGTAGGGGGACTAGCGGCTTACAATGAGCAGTTCTTC	CASSVGGLAAYNEQFF
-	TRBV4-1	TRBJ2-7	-	TGCGCCAGCAGCCAAGACTTCCAACGGGCGGGACTCTTCTACGAGCAGTACTTC	CASSQDFQRAGLFYEQYF
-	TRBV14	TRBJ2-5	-	TGTGCCAGCAGCCAAGAGATAGTCAGGAGGGAGACCCAGTACTTC	CASSQEIVRRETQYF
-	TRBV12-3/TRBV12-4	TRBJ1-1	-	TGTGCCAGCAGCCCCAGGGCGAACACTGAAGCTTTCTTT	CASSPRANTEAFF
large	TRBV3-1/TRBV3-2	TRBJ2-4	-	TGTGCCAGCAGCCAACGAGGGTATGGCATTCAGTACTTC	CASSQRGYGIQYF
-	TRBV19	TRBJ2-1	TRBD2	TGTGCCAGTAGTAGGGGACTAGCGGTGTCCTCCGGTGGGCAGTTCTTC	CASSRGLAVSSGGQFF
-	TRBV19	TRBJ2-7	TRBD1	TGTGCCAGTAGTAGCGGGACAGGGGGCTACGAGCAGTACTTC	CASSSGTGGYEQYF
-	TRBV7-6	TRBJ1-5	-	TGTGCCAGCAGCTTAGACGGGAATCAGCCCCAGCATTTT	CASSLDGNQPQHF
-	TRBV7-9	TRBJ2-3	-	TGTGCCAGCAGCTTAGGGGGGGGCGGACAGACCACAGATACGCAGTATTTT	CASSLGGGGQTTDTQYF
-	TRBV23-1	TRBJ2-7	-	TGCGCCAGCAGTCAACCGAGACAGGTCTCCTACGAGCAGTACTTC	CASSQPRQVSYEQYF
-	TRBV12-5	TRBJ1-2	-	TGTGCTAGTGGGGCGGGGGAGAACTATGGCTACACCTTC	CASGAGENYGYTF
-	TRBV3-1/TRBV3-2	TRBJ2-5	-	TGTGCCAGCAGCTTAACCTTGGGGGGAGAAGAGACCCAGTACTTC	CASSLTLGGEETQYF
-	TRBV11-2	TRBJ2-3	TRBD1	TGTGCCAGCAGCACCTACAGGGGAGATACGCAGTATTTT	CASSTYRGDTQYF
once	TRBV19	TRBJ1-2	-	TGTGCCAGTAGTCCGTCCCCCAGCATCCTCTATGGCTACACCTTC	CASSPSPSILYGYTF
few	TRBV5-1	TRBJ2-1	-	TGCGCCAGCAGCTTGGATAGCATCGGGTACAATGAGCAGTTCTTC	CASSLDSIGYNEQFF
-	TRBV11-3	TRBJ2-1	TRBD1	TGTGCCAGCAGCTTGGGGGACAGGGATAGCAATGAGCAGTTCTTC	CASSLGDRDSNEQFF
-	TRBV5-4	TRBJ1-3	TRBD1	TGTGCCAGCAGCGACGACAGGGGCGGGGGAAACACCATATATTTT	CASSDDRGGGNTIYF
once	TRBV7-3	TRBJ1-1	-	TGTGCCAGCAGCTCTACAGGAGGGAACACTGAAGCTTTCTTT	CASSSTGGNTEAFF
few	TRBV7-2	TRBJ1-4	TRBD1	TGTGCCAGCAGCTCCGGGACAGCTAATGAAAAACTGTTTTTT	CASSSGTANEKLFF
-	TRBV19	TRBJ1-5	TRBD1	TGTGCCAGTAGTTCGGACAGGGGTAGCAATCAGCCCCAGCATTTT	CASSSDRGSNQPQHF